Following are 25 T cell receptor beta chains from one sample sequenced in a study of shared clonotypes between healthy human individuals. Repertoires were generated with immunoSEQ multiplex PCR, while TCRdb's copy carries only in-frame clones and drops some. The repertoire holds more than 2 million clones, with roughly 95% as singletons. Input material: naive CD4+ T cells sorted from blood. Subset reported: CD45RA+ positively selected. These receptors were collected from a man between 18 and 29 years old in good health.

The CDR3 here is CASSLVVGTASSYEQYF. As DNA, the CDR3 is TGTGCCAGCAGCTTAGTCGTGGGGACAGCCAGCTCCTACGAGCAGTACTTC. J is TRBJ2-7 and V is TRBV11-2, with 7 bases aligning to TRBD1. Per germline, CDR1 SGHAT and CDR2 FQNNGV. CDR3 size: 17 residues. V shed 1 base, J shed 0 bases, and the junction held 9 bases outside the gene matches.

In its sample, this clone was seen once. The chain links TRBV29-1 to TRBJ1-2; TRBD1 matches 12 bases. CDR3 size: 13 residues. J was trimmed by 8 bases and V by 6 bases; bases with no gene match: 7. Germline V gene lookup returns CDR1 SQVTM and CDR2 ANQGSEA. DNA for the CDR3: TGCAGCGTGGGACAGGGGGCGGGGATCGGCTACACCTTC. Protein sequence: CSVGQGAGIGYTF.

V usage is TRBV27 and J usage is TRBJ1-6; 8 bases map to TRBD1. This CDR3 is 15 amino acids long. The V and J ends lost 5 bases and 6 bases, in that order; junction bases with no gene match: 6. Germline assignment: CDR1 MNHEY and CDR2 SMNVEV (reference sequence). The CDR3 bases are TGTGCCAGCAGTCCCTGGGGACAGGCTAATTCACCCCTCCACTTT. Translated: CASSPWGQANSPLHF.

The chain uses TRBV5-6 and TRBJ2-1; TRBD1 or TRBD2 may be the D gene (5 bases each). The CDR3 consists of 17 residues. Trimming pared 4 bases from V and 3 bases from J, leaving 20 bases between. From germline, CDR1 is SGHDT and CDR2 YYEEEE. DNA of the CDR3: TGTGCCAGCAGCGCGGGTCGACAGACCATCCTCTACAATGAGCAGTTCTTC. Its translation is CASSAGRQTILYNEQFF.

The rearrangement links TRBV10-3 to TRBJ1-5, with no clear D. This CDR3 region has 8 residues. The germline gives CDR1 ENHRY, CDR2 SYGVKD. V shed 10 bases and J shed 7 bases, with 2 bases lying between them. CDR3 sequence: CAKQPQHF. The CDR3 DNA reads as TGTGCCAAGCAGCCCCAGCATTTT.

This clone came up once. The genes are TRBV18 and TRBJ2-7; 8 bases map to TRBD1. There are 15 residues in the CDR3. Germline CDR1 and CDR2: KGHSH and LQKENI. Trimming at V came to 3 bases and at J to 5 bases, leaving 9 bases not matched to a gene. CDR3 amino acids: CASSPVTGEVNEQYF. The CDR3 coding sequence is TGTGCCAGCTCACCGGTGACAGGGGAAGTTAACGAGCAGTACTTC.

The gene calls are TRBV6-5 and TRBJ1-1, with D unresolved. Germline CDR1 and CDR2: MNHEY and SVGAGI. The CDR3 is made up of 14 amino acids. The V end was cut by 7 bases, the J end by 0 bases, with 12 bases between. CDR3 sequence reads: CASTPGSLNTEAFF. In DNA form, the CDR3 reads TGTGCCAGCACCCCGGGGAGTTTGAACACTGAAGCTTTCTTT.

V usage is TRBV6-5 and J usage is TRBJ2-5; TRBD2 agrees at 8 bases. V lost 6 bases to trimming and J lost 5 bases; unmatched junction nucleotides: 8. This CDR3 has 14 residues. Germline-derived CDR1 and CDR2 are MNHEY and SVGAGI. CDR3 in DNA: TGTGCCAGCAGCCTGGGACTAGGCAGTGAGACCCAGTACTTC. It encodes CASSLGLGSETQYF.

This chain uses TRBV7-9 with TRBJ2-7; D is tentatively TRBD1 or TRBD2 (5 bases each). Germline V CDR1 and CDR2: SEHNR, FQNEAQ (reference sequence). The CDR3 length is 15 residues. The V and J ends lost 4 bases and 0 bases respectively, with 13 bases between them. The CDR3 loop is CASSSRDAVSYEQYF. For the CDR3, the DNA is TGTGCCAGCAGCTCCCGGGACGCCGTCTCCTACGAGCAGTACTTC.

The chain links TRBV18 to TRBJ2-7; no reliable D call. The CDR3 contains 15 residues. From germline, CDR1 is KGHSH and CDR2 LQKENI. The V end lost 6 bases, the J end lost 1 base, and 16 bases lay between the germline ends. CDR3 loop: CASSSLSWQSYEQYF. CDR3 coding DNA: TGTGCCAGCTCCTCCCTCTCGTGGCAGTCCTACGAGCAGTACTTC.

The chain employs TRBV4-1 and TRBJ2-3; 8 bases map to TRBD2. The V gene's germline CDR1 is MGHRA and CDR2 YSYEKL. This CDR3 contains 16 residues. After removal of 1 base from V and 8 bases from J, the junction contained 11 bases not matched to a gene. In DNA, the CDR3 is TGCGCCAGCAGCCAAGCGTATGGGACTAGGGGCGCTACGCAGTATTTT. Translating it yields CASSQAYGTRGATQYF.

The gene calls are TRBV28 and TRBJ1-1, with 9 bases identical to TRBD1. Germline CDR1 is MDHEN and CDR2 is SYDVKM. This CDR3 is built from 17 residues. V lost 6 bases and J lost 4; bases outside the gene matches: 15. CDR3 in amino acids: CASSQHIPGQGRTEAFF. For the CDR3, the DNA is TGTGCCAGCAGCCAACATATTCCCGGACAGGGGCGCACTGAAGCTTTCTTT.

This rearrangement joins TRBV6-1 to TRBJ2-1; D is possibly TRBD1 (5 bases). This CDR3 contains 17 residues. Trimming stripped 4 bases from V and 5 bases from J, with 21 bases between. Germline V lookup: CDR1 MNHNS, CDR2 SASEGT. The CDR3 DNA sequence: TGTGCCAGCAGTGCCCCTCGAGGCCAGGGCCACGACAATGAGCAGTTCTTC. As protein: CASSAPRGQGHDNEQFF.

CDR3 region: CATSTYLGTQYF. CDR3 in DNA: TGTGCCACCAGCACCTACTTGGGAACCCAGTACTTC. This chain links TRBV15 with TRBJ2-5; no definite D call. From germline, CDR1 is LNHNV and CDR2 YYDKDF (reference sequence). The CDR3 is 12 residues long. V gave up 4 bases and J gave up 8 bases, with 11 bases separating them.

For this clone: Other DNA variants within this sample encode the same CDR3. The rearrangement links TRBV7-9 to TRBJ2-5; either TRBD1 or TRBD2 may supply D (6 bases each). Trimming cost V 2 bases and J 4 bases, with 11 bases left between them. The CDR3 runs to 14 residues. Germline values: CDR1 SEHNR, CDR2 FQNEAQ (reference sequence). The CDR3 loop reads CASSLLGGGETQYF. The CDR3 bases are TGTGCCAGCAGCTTATTAGGGGGAGGAGAGACCCAGTACTTC. The variable domain in full, completed from reference TRBV7-9 and TRBJ2-5, reads DTGVSQNPRHKITKRGQNVTFRCDPISEHNRLYWYRQTLGQGPEFLTYFQNEAQLEKSRLLSDRFSAERPKGSFSTLEIQRTEQGDSAMYLCASSLLGGGETQYFGPGTRLLVL.

The J gene is TRBJ2-1, the V gene TRBV29-1, with 13 bases aligning to TRBD2. Germline CDR1 and CDR2: SQVTM and ANQGSEA. This CDR3 has 13 residues. The junction had 2 bases not matched to a gene; V was cut back by 7 bases and J by 5 bases. DNA for the CDR3: TGCAGCGACGGGACTAGCGGGAACAATGAGCAGTTCTTC. Its protein product is CSDGTSGNNEQFF.

The genes are TRBV18 and TRBJ2-1, with 10 bases that match TRBD2. The junction had 3 bases not matched to a gene; V was cut back by 1 base and J by 0 bases. The germline CDR1 and CDR2 sequences are KGHSH and LQKENI. This CDR3 contains 17 residues. The CDR3 bases are TGTGCCAGCTCACCACGGGCTAGCGGGAGCTCCTACAATGAGCAGTTCTTC. This encodes CASSPRASGSSYNEQFF.

The chain recombines TRBV7-9 with TRBJ2-7, with D possibly TRBD2 on 5 matching bases. The germline CDR1 and CDR2 sequences are SEHNR and FQNEAQ (reference sequence). Trimming took 5 bases from V and 1 from J, leaving 15 bases between them. This CDR3 contains 15 residues. The CDR3 DNA follows: TGTGCCAGCAGCCCCGTCGGGGTTCTTTCCTACGAGCAGTACTTC. Residues: CASSPVGVLSYEQYF.

The chain employs TRBV6-5 and TRBJ2-7, with 7 bases aligning to TRBD1. The germline V gene encodes CDR1 MNHEY and CDR2 SVGAGI. The CDR3 loop spans 14 amino acids. The ends lost 8 bases at V and 1 base at J; junction bases unmatched: 8. The CDR3: CASSGTVLSYEQYF. CDR3 DNA sequence: TGTGCCAGCTCGGGGACAGTCCTTTCCTACGAGCAGTACTTC.

The chain uses TRBV7-9 and TRBJ2-7; D is unresolved. Per germline, CDR1 SEHNR and CDR2 FQNEAQ (reference sequence). The CDR3 extends over 14 amino acids. With 2 bases removed from V and 6 bases from J, the gap between germline ends came to 14 bases. CDR3 DNA: TGTGCCAGCAGCTTAACGGCGCCGTCGGGCGAGCAGTACTTC. As protein: CASSLTAPSGEQYF.

This chain connects TRBV7-3 to TRBJ2-2, with a weak D call TRBD2 (6 bases). Trimming stripped 5 bases from V and 6 bases from J, with 16 bases between. Germline CDR1 reads SGHTA; CDR2 reads FQGTGA. This CDR3 has 15 residues. CDR3 DNA: TGTGCCAGCAGCCCCCTAAATAGCGGTCCCGGGGAGCTGTTTTTT. It translates to CASSPLNSGPGELFF.

This rearrangement joins TRBV7-2 to TRBJ2-5; D not certain. The V and J ends lost 3 bases and 3 bases respectively, with 8 bases between them. The CDR3 spans 13 residues. Germline V gene lookup returns CDR1 SGHTA and CDR2 FQGNSA. CDR3: CASSLEAKETQYF. The CDR3 bases are TGTGCCAGCAGCTTGGAAGCGAAAGAGACCCAGTACTTC.

CDR3 sequence: CASMGQAYEQYF. For the CDR3, the DNA is TGTGCCAGCATGGGACAGGCCTACGAGCAGTACTTC. V gene TRBV25-1 combines with J gene TRBJ2-7; 8 bases map to TRBD1. The CDR3 has 12 amino acids. Trimming removed 7 bases from V and 2 bases from J; junction bases left unmatched: 1. CDR1 and CDR2 (germline): MGHDK, SYGVNS.

The V gene is TRBV10-3, the J gene TRBJ2-7; 11 bases fit TRBD2. This CDR3 comprises 20 residues. V was clipped by 0 bases and J by 6 bases; unmatched bases: 19. The germline V gene encodes CDR1 ENHRY and CDR2 SYGVKD. This chain's CDR3 is CAISESRTSGFTGSYLEQYF. Written as DNA, the CDR3 is TGTGCCATCAGTGAGTCAAGGACTAGCGGGTTTACAGGCTCCTACCTCGAGCAGTACTTC.

The chain is built from TRBV9 and TRBJ2-4; 8 nucleotides line up with TRBD1. The J segment lost 6 bases and the V segment lost 0 bases, leaving 2 bases of the junction unmatched. The CDR3 sequence is 14 residues long. CDR1 and CDR2 from the germline V gene are SGDLS and YYNGEE. In nucleotides, the CDR3 is TGTGCCAGCAGCGTAGATACAGGGGGAAACATTCAGTACTTC. Translation gives CASSVDTGGNIQYF. Drawing the rest from reference TRBV9 and TRBJ2-4, the complete variable domain is DSGVTQTPKHLITATGQRVTLRCSPRSGDLSVYWYQQSLDQGLQFLIQYYNGEERAKGNILERFSAQQFPDLHSELNLSSLELGDSALYFCASSVDTGGNIQYFGAGTRLSVL.